This TCR beta chain came from a study of blood T cell repertoires in COVID-19. Across the study: COVID-19 samples collected from the United States, Italy and Spain covered acute and convalescent phases. The cDNA or gDNA used as material had been derived from T cells, B-cell-depleted T cells, or PBMCs.

Germline CDR1 SEHNR, CDR2 FQNEAQ (reference sequence). There are 14 residues in the CDR3. With 5 bases removed from V and 6 bases from J, the gap between germline ends came to 13 bases. In the authors' workflow: Reference gene primer amplification yielded estimated nucleated cell counts. The protocol was immunoSEQ multiplex PCR, while the TCRdb copy is restricted to in-frame clones and leaves out a portion. The V and J calls and clone size are taken from that table; D and trimming were inferred from the DNA. The sample yields 150,000 to 200,000 clones, approximately 85% seen once. The specimen sequenced was peripheral blood. This clonotype was sampled from a woman aged 55-70 years with acute or convalescent COVID-19. The chain recombines TRBV7-9 with TRBJ1-4; no definite D call. This CDR3 is CASSPPRQYEKLFF. The CDR3 DNA is TGTGCCAGCAGCCCCCCTCGACAATATGAAAAACTGTTTTTT.